These 29 T cell receptor beta chains came from one sample sequenced in a study of T cells in localized non-small cell lung cancer. The repertoire was sequenced with immunoSEQ multiplex PCR; TCRdb's copy has only in-frame clones and lacks some. The sample records approximately 1,100 clones, about 38% being singletons. Sequenced material: normal lung tissue next to the tumor, taken before any cancer treatment. The receptor source for this set is a man between 40 and 70 years old with stage III lung adenocarcinoma.

This clone was detected a few times. The chain recombines TRBV9 with TRBJ1-3; D call uncertain. Germline lookup yields CDR1 SGDLS and CDR2 YYNGEE. This CDR3 has 15 residues. V lost 4 bases, J lost 0 bases, and 11 bases lay in between. The CDR3 nucleotides read TGTGCCAGCAGCTGGTATGGGAACTCTGGAAACACCATATATTTT. This gives the protein CASSWYGNSGNTIYF. The whole variable domain, filled in from reference TRBV9 and TRBJ1-3, reads DSGVTQTPKHLITATGQRVTLRCSPRSGDLSVYWYQQSLDQGLQFLIQYYNGEERAKGNILERFSAQQFPDLHSELNLSSLELGDSALYFCASSWYGNSGNTIYFGEGSWLTVV.

This clone was picked up a small number of times. V is TRBV29-1 and J is TRBJ1-2; no firm D call. The V end lost 7 bases, the J end lost 3 bases, and 12 bases lay between the germline ends. Germline V lookup: CDR1 SQVTM, CDR2 ANQGSEA. There are 12 residues in the CDR3. CDR3 protein: CSANLGDYGYTF. Written as DNA, the CDR3 is TGCAGCGCCAACCTCGGGGACTATGGCTACACCTTC.

The J gene is TRBJ2-2, the V gene TRBV30, with D uncertain. CDR3 size: 12 residues. Trimming removed 5 bases at V and 3 bases at J, with 7 bases between. Germline CDR1 reads GTSNPN; CDR2 reads SVGIG (reference sequence). CDR3 sequence: CAWAYYTGELFF. The CDR3 DNA is TGTGCCTGGGCGTATTACACCGGGGAGCTGTTTTTT.

The chain links TRBV28 to TRBJ1-2; D is unclear. Per germline, CDR1 MDHEN and CDR2 SYDVKM. The CDR3 sequence is 12 residues long. V shed 3 bases and J shed 8 bases, with 10 bases lying between them. For the CDR3, the DNA is TGTGCCAGCAGTTTTTGGGGAGGCGGCTACACCTTC. Translation: CASSFWGGGYTF.

By sample fraction, this clone is medium-sized (0.01 to 0.1%). The rearrangement uses TRBV6-8 and TRBJ2-1; D may be TRBD2 (5 bases). Germline values: CDR1 MNHGY, CDR2 SAAAGT. The V end lost 5 bases, the J end lost 0 bases, and 11 bases lay between the germline ends. The CDR3 sequence is 15 residues long. CDR3 amino acids: CASSAETNSYNEQFF. The CDR3, as DNA: TGTGCCAGCAGTGCGGAGACTAACTCCTACAATGAGCAGTTCTTC.

CDR3 sequence: CASSSSVGQGTGHTEAFF. The DNA for the CDR3 is TGTGCCAGCAGCTCCTCGGTGGGACAGGGCACAGGGCACACTGAAGCTTTCTTT. The chain combines TRBV28 with TRBJ1-1, with 9 bases identical to TRBD1. The CDR3 runs to 18 residues. Losses at the gene ends were 6 bases for V and 3 bases for J; bases not matched to a gene: 17. Germline assignment: CDR1 MDHEN and CDR2 SYDVKM.

This rearrangement joins TRBV18 to TRBJ2-1, with 8 nucleotides matching TRBD1. The trim removed 0 bases at V and 2 bases at J, leaving 3 bases unmatched. The V gene's germline CDR1 is KGHSH and CDR2 LQKENI. This CDR3 comprises 16 residues. The CDR3 loop reads CASSPPDRAAYNEQFF. The CDR3 bases are TGTGCCAGCTCACCACCGGACAGGGCCGCCTACAATGAGCAGTTCTTC.

This clone occurred a few times. V and J are TRBV11-3 and TRBJ1-4; no clear D gene. CDR3 length equals 14 residues. Trimming stripped 1 base from V and 8 bases from J, with 11 bases between. Looked up from germline, CDR1 is SGHNT and CDR2 is YENEEA. The CDR3 reads CASSLVLGREKLFF. Here the CDR3 DNA reads TGTGCCAGCAGCTTAGTTCTGGGCCGAGAAAAACTGTTTTTT.

By sample fraction, this clone is medium-sized. The chain has TRBV9 and TRBJ2-3; a weak D match, TRBD1 (5 bases). This CDR3 comprises 18 residues. Germline-derived CDR1 and CDR2 are SGDLS and YYNGEE. V lost 3 bases and J lost 2, with 22 bases in between. CDR3 DNA: TGTGCCAGCAGCGGGAGCAGGGTCCCTTTATTTGACACAGATACGCAGTATTTT. It translates to CASSGSRVPLFDTDTQYF.

This clone has a handful of counts. One end of the junction fails to match germline, which may point to a read error. This chain joins TRBV6-8 and TRBJ1-1, with a possible D match to TRBD1 (5 bases). The CDR3 contains 15 residues. Germline CDR1 MNHGY, CDR2 SAAAGT. The CDR3 reads CAISGGRGVNTEAFF. In nucleotides, the CDR3 is TGTGCCATCAGTGGAGGGCGAGGGGTGAACACTGAAGCTTTCTTT.

This clone came up a few times. The chain joins TRBV11-1 to TRBJ2-1; 7 bases align to TRBD2. Germline V CDR1 and CDR2: SGHAT, FQDESV (reference sequence). The CDR3 length is 15 residues. V trimming: 3 bases; J trimming: 3 bases; junction bases outside the gene matches: 5. The CDR3 region has the DNA TGTGCCAGCAGCTTGGGGGGAGGGAACTACAATGAGCAGTTCTTC. It codes for CASSLGGGNYNEQFF. Filled out from reference TRBV11-1 and TRBJ2-1, the complete variable domain reads EAEVAQSPRYKITEKSQAVAFWCDPISGHATLYWYRQILGQGPELLVQFQDESVVDDSQLPKDRFSAERLKGVDSTLKIQPAELGDSAMYLCASSLGGGNYNEQFFGPGTRLTVL.

The rearrangement joins TRBV18 to TRBJ2-3; 8 bases match TRBD2. CDR1 and CDR2 (germline): KGHSH, LQKENI. The CDR3 has 16 residues. Losses at the gene ends were 6 bases for V and 0 bases for J; bases not matched to a gene: 8. CDR3 sequence (DNA): TGTGCCAGCTCCCCAGGACTAGCTATTAGCACAGATACGCAGTATTTT. It specifies CASSPGLAISTDTQYF.

The rearrangement links TRBV28 to TRBJ2-3; D is unresolved. CDR3 length: 13 residues. V lost 4 bases to trimming and J lost 7 bases, with 12 bases between them. Germline-derived CDR1 and CDR2 are MDHEN and SYDVKM. In DNA, the CDR3 is TGTGCCAGCAGTTCGCCAACTGAGAATACGCAGTATTTT. The encoded protein is CASSSPTENTQYF. Full variable domain (missing parts from reference TRBV28 and TRBJ2-3): DVKVTQSSRYLVKRTGEKVFLECVQDMDHENMFWYRQDPGLGLRLIYFSYDVKMKEKGDIPEGYSVSREKKERFSLILESASTNQTSMYLCASSSPTENTQYFGPGTRLTVL.

V and J are TRBV6-8 and TRBJ2-2; D uncertain. The CDR3 is 14 amino acids. V was cut by 7 bases and J by 1 base, with 10 bases left in between. Germline values: CDR1 MNHGY, CDR2 SAAAGT. CDR3 sequence: CASKSRRNTGELFF. The CDR3 DNA is TGTGCCAGCAAAAGCAGGAGGAACACCGGGGAGCTGTTTTTT.

The rearrangement links TRBV30 to TRBJ1-1; D is uncertain. This CDR3 has 13 residues. V gave up 5 bases and J gave up 0 bases, with 10 bases separating them. CDR1 is GTSNPN, CDR2 SVGIG, per germline (reference sequence). CDR3 DNA sequence: TGTGCCTGGGGACGGGGAATGAACACTGAAGCTTTCTTT. As protein: CAWGRGMNTEAFF.

The chain links TRBV19 to TRBJ1-3; D unresolved. CDR3 size: 16 residues. Per the germline V gene, CDR1 is LNHDA and CDR2 is SQIVND (reference sequence). V was shortened by 3 bases and J by 0 bases, with 12 bases between the two germline ends. CDR3 sequence: CASSIMIGISGNTIYF. CDR3 bases: TGTGCCAGTAGTATCATGATAGGGATCTCTGGAAACACCATATATTTT. The full variable domain, with the rest looked up from reference TRBV19 and TRBJ1-3, is DGGITQSPKYLFRKEGQNVTLSCEQNLNHDAMYWYRQDPGQGLRLIYYSQIVNDFQKGDIAEGYSVSREKKESFPLTVTSAQKNPTAFYLCASSIMIGISGNTIYFGEGSWLTVV.

The rearrangement uses TRBV28 and TRBJ1-3; maybe TRBD1 (5 bases). Trimming took off 2 bases at V and 3 bases at J, with 8 bases between the two ends. Germline V CDR1 and CDR2: MDHEN, SYDVKM. The CDR3 is 14 amino acids. CDR3 sequence reads: CASSLRGDGNTIYF. CDR3 DNA: TGTGCCAGCAGTTTACGGGGGGATGGAAACACCATATATTTT.

This clone occurred a few times. The chain combines TRBV1 with TRBJ2-5; the DNA was not compared with TRBD2, the D call given in the table. TRBV1 is termed a pseudogene. CDR3 length: 15 residues. The CDR3: CASSHHRDSQETQYF. The CDR3 region has the DNA TGCGCCAGCAGCCACCATAGGGACTCCCAAGAGACCCAGTACTTC.

The chain couples TRBV19 to TRBJ1-5, with D perhaps TRBD1 (6 bases). V was trimmed by 5 bases and J by 5 bases, leaving 13 bases between them. There are 14 residues in the CDR3. CDR1 is LNHDA, CDR2 SQIVND, per germline (reference sequence). This CDR3 reads CASSDRTRDQPQHF. As DNA, the CDR3 is TGTGCCAGTAGTGACAGGACAAGAGATCAGCCCCAGCATTTT.

The V call is TRBV19, the J call TRBJ2-1, with 7 nucleotides matching TRBD1. V lost 10 bases and J lost 4; bases outside the gene matches: 13. The CDR3 has 15 amino acids. The V gene's germline CDR1 is LNHDA and CDR2 SQIVND (reference sequence). CDR3 nucleotides: TGTGCCACAGAGACAGGGAGTAGTCTTTACAATGAGCAGTTCTTC. Amino acids: CATETGSSLYNEQFF.

This clone rates as large. The chain carries TRBV7-2 and TRBJ1-5; no reliable D call. The CDR3 length is 13 residues. Germline V gene sequence: CDR1 SGHTA, CDR2 FQGNSA. V was cut by 6 bases and J by 0 bases, with 6 bases left in between. CDR3 DNA: TGTGCCAGCAGAAAGAATAGCAATCAGCCCCAGCATTTT. This gives the protein CASRKNSNQPQHF. Full variable domain (missing parts from reference TRBV7-2 and TRBJ1-5): GAGVSQSPSNKVTEKGKDVELRCDPISGHTALYWYRQSLGQGLEFLIYFQGNSAPDKSGLPSDRFSAERTGGSVSTLTIQRTQQEDSAVYLCASRKNSNQPQHFGDGTRLSIL.

The chain joins TRBV28 to TRBJ1-2; D gene unclear. The germline V gene encodes CDR1 MDHEN and CDR2 SYDVKM. V lost 2 bases and J 7 bases, leaving 14 bases between the germline ends. CDR3 size: 14 residues. CDR3 bases: TGTGCCAGCAGTTTAATTGGGTCGGGGTTTGGCTACACCTTC. Residues: CASSLIGSGFGYTF.

The chain uses TRBV25-1 and TRBJ2-7; D is possibly TRBD2 (6 bases). This CDR3 is built from 15 residues. Trimming cost V 3 bases and J 3 bases, with 15 bases left between them. The germline gives CDR1 MGHDK, CDR2 SYGVNS. The CDR3 bases are TGTGCCAGCAGTGACTTGGCCGCGGGGCACTACGAGCAGTACTTC. As protein: CASSDLAAGHYEQYF.

The chain combines TRBV30 with TRBJ2-7; TRBD2 matches 7 bases. Germline V gene lookup returns CDR1 GTSNPN and CDR2 SVGIG (reference sequence). Trimming took 4 bases from V and 5 from J; bases not matched to a gene: 11. This CDR3 region has 14 residues. The CDR3 nucleotides are TGTGCCTGGAAAAGGGAGGGGACTAAAAACGAGCAGTACTTC. Protein sequence: CAWKREGTKNEQYF.

This rearrangement joins TRBV19 to TRBJ1-2; D gene uncertain. This CDR3 contains 14 residues. Trimming shortened V by 0 bases and J by 1 base, and 6 bases separated the two germline ends. Germline V gene data show CDR1 as LNHDA and CDR2 as SQIVND (reference sequence). The CDR3 loop is CASSIEALNYGYTF. The CDR3 nucleotides are TGTGCCAGTAGTATAGAGGCGCTTAACTATGGCTACACCTTC.

The chain carries TRBV7-8 and TRBJ2-4, with 8 bases matching TRBD1. The CDR3 covers 13 residues. Trimming cost V 1 base and J 8 bases; bases outside gene matches: 1. Germline V gene sequence: CDR1 SGHVS, CDR2 FQNEAQ. The CDR3 sequence: CASSLDRGDIQYF. The CDR3 nucleotides read TGTGCCAGCAGCTTAGACAGGGGGGACATTCAGTACTTC. Together with reference TRBV7-8 and TRBJ2-4, the CDR3 gives the full variable domain: GAGVSQSPRYKVAKRGQDVALRCDPISGHVSLFWYQQALGQGPEFLTYFQNEAQLDKSGLPSDRFFAERPEGSVSTLKIQRTQQEDSAVYLCASSLDRGDIQYFGAGTRLSVL.

This sequence joins TRBV9 and TRBJ2-5, with 9 bases that match TRBD1. The CDR3 spans 15 residues. After removal of 5 bases from V and 4 bases from J, the junction contained 9 bases not matched to a gene. Germline CDR1 and CDR2: SGDLS and YYNGEE. The CDR3 loop is CASRGDRVGRETQYF. The CDR3 DNA follows: TGTGCCAGCAGAGGGGACAGGGTGGGGAGAGAGACCCAGTACTTC.

This sequence joins TRBV7-6 and TRBJ2-2; D is uncertain. Germline-derived CDR1 and CDR2 are SGHVS and FNYEAQ. CDR3 size: 15 residues. Trimming took 2 bases from V and 3 from J, leaving 10 bases between them. The CDR3 protein is CASSLLTLDTGELFF. CDR3 sequence (DNA): TGTGCCAGCAGCTTATTGACACTGGACACCGGGGAGCTGTTTTTT.

This chain joins TRBV6-7 and TRBJ1-3, with TRBD1 as a possible D gene (5 bases). TRBV6-7 has ORF status, its function being uncertain. The CDR3 spans 11 residues. Between the trimmed V and J ends, which lost 2 bases and 9 bases, there was a span of 5 bases. The CDR3 loop is CASSYGGTIYF. DNA for the CDR3: TGTGCCAGCAGTTACGGGGGCACCATATATTTT.